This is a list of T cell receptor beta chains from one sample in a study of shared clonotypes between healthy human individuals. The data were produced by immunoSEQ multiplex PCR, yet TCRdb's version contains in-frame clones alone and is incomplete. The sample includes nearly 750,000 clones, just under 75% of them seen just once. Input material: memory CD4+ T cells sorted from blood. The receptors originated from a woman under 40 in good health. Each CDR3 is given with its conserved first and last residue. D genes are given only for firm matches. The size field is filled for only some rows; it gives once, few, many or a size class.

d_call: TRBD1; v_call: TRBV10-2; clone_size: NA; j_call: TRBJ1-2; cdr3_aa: CASREIGQGANYGYTF; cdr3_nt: TGCGCCAGCAGAGAAATCGGACAGGGGGCAAACTATGGCTACACCTTC
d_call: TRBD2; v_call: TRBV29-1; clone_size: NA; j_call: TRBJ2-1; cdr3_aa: CSVDMVAGVPNEQFF; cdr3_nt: TGCAGCGTTGACATGGTAGCGGGAGTCCCCAATGAGCAGTTCTTC
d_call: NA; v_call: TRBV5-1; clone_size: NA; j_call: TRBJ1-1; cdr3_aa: CASSSGVWESTEAFF; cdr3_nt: TGCGCCAGCAGCTCGGGGGTTTGGGAGTCTACCGAAGCTTTCTTT
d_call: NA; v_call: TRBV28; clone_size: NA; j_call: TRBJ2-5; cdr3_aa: CAGGPAGSETQYF; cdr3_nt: TGTGCCGGGGGGCCGGCGGGCTCAGAGACCCAGTACTTC
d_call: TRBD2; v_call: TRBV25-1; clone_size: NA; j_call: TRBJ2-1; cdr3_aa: CASSPAGLAEAYNEQFF; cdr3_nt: TGTGCCAGCAGTCCTGCGGGGCTAGCGGAAGCCTACAATGAGCAGTTCTTC
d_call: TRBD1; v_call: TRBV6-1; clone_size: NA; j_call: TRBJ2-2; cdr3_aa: CASRDRVGNRELFF; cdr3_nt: TGTGCCAGCCGGGACAGGGTGGGCAACCGGGAGCTGTTTTTT
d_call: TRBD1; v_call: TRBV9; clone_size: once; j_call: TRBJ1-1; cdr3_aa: CASSTSIQGRSEAFF; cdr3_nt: TGTGCCAGCAGCACGAGCATACAGGGGAGATCTGAAGCTTTCTTT
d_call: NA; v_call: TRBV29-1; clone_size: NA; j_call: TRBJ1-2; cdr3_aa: CSHIDGYTF; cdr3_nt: TGCAGCCACATAGATGGCTACACCTTC
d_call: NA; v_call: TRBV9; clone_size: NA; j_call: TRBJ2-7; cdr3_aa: CASSQMNLRGEQYF; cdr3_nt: TGTGCCAGCAGCCAGATGAACCTTCGAGGGGAGCAGTACTTC
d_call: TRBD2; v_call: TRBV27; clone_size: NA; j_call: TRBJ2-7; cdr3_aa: CASSVTGTSGSRGEQYF; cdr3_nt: TGTGCCAGCAGTGTAACCGGGACTAGCGGGAGCAGGGGGGAGCAGTACTTC
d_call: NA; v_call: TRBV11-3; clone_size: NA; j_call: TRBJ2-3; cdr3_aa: CASSLGWPDTDTQYF; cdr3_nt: TGTGCCAGCAGCTTAGGCTGGCCAGACACAGATACGCAGTATTTT
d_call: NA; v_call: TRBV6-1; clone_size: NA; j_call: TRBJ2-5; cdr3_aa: CASSEAAGRLGKETQYF; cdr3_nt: TGTGCCAGCAGTGAAGCGGCAGGGCGATTGGGTAAGGAGACCCAGTACTTC
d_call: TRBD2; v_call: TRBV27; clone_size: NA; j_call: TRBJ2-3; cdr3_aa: CASSSPSASGSTQYF; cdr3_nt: TGTGCCAGCAGTTCCCCCTCGGCTAGCGGGAGCACGCAGTATTTT
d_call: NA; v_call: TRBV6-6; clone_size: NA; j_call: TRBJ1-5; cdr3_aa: CASRDWDQPQHF; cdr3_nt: TGTGCCAGCAGGGATTGGGATCAGCCCCAGCATTTT